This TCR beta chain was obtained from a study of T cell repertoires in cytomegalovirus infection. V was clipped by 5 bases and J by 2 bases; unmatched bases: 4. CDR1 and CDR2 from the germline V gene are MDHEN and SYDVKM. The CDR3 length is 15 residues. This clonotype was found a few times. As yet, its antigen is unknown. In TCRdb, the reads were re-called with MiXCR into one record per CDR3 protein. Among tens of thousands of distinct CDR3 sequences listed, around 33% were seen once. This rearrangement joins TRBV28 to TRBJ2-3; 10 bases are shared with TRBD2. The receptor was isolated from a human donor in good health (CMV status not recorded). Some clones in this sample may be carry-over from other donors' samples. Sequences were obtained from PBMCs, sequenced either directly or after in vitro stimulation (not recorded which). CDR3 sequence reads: CASSIAGGLTDTQYF. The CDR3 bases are TGTGCCAGCAGTATAGCGGGGGGACTCACAGATACGCAGTATTTT.